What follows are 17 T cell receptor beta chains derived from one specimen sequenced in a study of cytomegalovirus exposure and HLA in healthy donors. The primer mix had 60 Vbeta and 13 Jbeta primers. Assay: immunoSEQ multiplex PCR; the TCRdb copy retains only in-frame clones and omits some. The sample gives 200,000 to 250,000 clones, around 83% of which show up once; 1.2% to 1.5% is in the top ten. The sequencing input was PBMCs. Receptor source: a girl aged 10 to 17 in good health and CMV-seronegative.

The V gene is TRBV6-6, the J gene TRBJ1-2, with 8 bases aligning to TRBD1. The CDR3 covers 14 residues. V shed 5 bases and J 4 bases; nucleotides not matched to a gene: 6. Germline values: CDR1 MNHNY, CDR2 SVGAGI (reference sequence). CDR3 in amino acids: CASSAHTGGYGYTF. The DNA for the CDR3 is TGTGCCAGCAGTGCACATACAGGGGGCTATGGCTACACCTTC.

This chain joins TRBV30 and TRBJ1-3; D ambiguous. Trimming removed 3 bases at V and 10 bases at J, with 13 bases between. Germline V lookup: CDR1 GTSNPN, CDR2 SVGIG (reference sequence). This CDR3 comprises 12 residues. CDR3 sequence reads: CAWSAGGRTIYF. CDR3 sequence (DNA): TGTGCCTGGAGCGCCGGTGGTCGAACCATATATTTT.

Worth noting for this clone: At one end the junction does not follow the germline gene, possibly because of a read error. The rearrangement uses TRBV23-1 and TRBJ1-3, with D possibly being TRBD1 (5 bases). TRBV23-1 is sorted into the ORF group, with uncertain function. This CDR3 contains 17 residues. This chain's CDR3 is CTSSQSEEGNSGNTIYF. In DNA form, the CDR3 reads TGCACCAGCAGTCAATCGGAGGAGGGGAACTCTGGAAACACCATATATTTT.

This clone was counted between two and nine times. The CDR3 loop reads CASSLTPSGGTGELFF. The CDR3 region has the DNA TGTGCCAGCAGTTTAACCCCTTCGGGGGGCACCGGGGAGCTGTTTTTT. The chain recombines TRBV28 with TRBJ2-2; 7 nucleotides align to TRBD2. J gave up 4 bases and V 2 bases, and 7 bases lay outside the gene matches. The CDR3 runs 16 residues. The germline gives CDR1 MDHEN, CDR2 SYDVKM.

CDR3 bases: TGCGCCAGCAGCAGGACAGGGGATGACTATGGCTACACCTTC. Protein: CASSRTGDDYGYTF. This chain connects TRBV5-1 to TRBJ1-2; 9 nucleotides align to TRBD1. The CDR3 spans 14 residues. Trimming removed 4 bases from V and 3 bases from J; junction bases left unmatched: 4. Germline values: CDR1 SGHRS, CDR2 YFSETQ.

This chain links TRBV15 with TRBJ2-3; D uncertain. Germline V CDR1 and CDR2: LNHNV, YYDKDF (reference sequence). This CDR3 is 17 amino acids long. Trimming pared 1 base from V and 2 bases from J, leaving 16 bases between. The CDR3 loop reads CATSRAKLSYLTDTQYF. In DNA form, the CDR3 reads TGTGCCACCAGCAGAGCCAAGCTGAGTTACCTCACAGATACGCAGTATTTT. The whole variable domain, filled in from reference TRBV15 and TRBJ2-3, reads DAMVIQNPRYQVTQFGKPVTLSCSQTLNHNVMYWYQQKSSQAPKLLFHYYDKDFNNEADTPDNFQSRRPNTSFCFLDIRSPGLGDTAMYLCATSRAKLSYLTDTQYFGPGTRLTVL.

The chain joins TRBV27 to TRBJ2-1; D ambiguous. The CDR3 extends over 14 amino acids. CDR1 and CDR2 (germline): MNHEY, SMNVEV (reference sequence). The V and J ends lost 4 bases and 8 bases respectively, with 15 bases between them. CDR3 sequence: CASSSVISLDEQFF. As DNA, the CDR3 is TGTGCCAGCAGTTCCGTTATTTCTCTAGATGAGCAGTTCTTC.

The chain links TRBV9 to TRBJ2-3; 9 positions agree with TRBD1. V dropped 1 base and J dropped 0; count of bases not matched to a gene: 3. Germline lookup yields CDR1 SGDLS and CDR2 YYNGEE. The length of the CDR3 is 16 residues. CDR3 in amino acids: CASSVLTGGSTDTQYF. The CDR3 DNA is TGTGCCAGCAGCGTATTGACAGGGGGAAGCACAGATACGCAGTATTTT.

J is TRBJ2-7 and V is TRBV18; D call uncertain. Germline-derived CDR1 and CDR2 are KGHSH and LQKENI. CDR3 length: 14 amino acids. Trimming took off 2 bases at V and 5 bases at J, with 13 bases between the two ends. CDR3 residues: CASSPAFRKNEQYF. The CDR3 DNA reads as TGTGCCAGCTCACCAGCGTTTCGTAAGAACGAGCAGTACTTC.

The CDR3 DNA follows: TGTGCCTGGAGGGGGGGGGAAAAACTGTTTTTT. Translating gives CAWRGGEKLFF. The chain recombines TRBV30 with TRBJ1-4; maybe TRBD1 (5 bases). Germline assignment: CDR1 GTSNPN and CDR2 SVGIG (reference sequence). V gave up 3 bases and J gave up 8 bases, with 7 bases separating them. This CDR3 comprises 11 residues.

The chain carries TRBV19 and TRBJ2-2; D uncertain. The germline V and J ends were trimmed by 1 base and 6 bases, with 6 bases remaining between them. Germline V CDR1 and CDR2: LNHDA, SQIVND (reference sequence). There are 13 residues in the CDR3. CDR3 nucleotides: TGTGCCAGTAGTATAGGCGGAGCCGGGGAGCTGTTTTTT. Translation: CASSIGGAGELFF.

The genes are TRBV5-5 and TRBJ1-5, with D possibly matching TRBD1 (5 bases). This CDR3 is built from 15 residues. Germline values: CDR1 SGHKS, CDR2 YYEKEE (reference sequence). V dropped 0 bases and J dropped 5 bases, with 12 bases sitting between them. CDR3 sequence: CASSLDGGGDQPQHF. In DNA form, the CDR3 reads TGTGCCAGCAGCTTGGATGGGGGAGGAGATCAGCCCCAGCATTTT. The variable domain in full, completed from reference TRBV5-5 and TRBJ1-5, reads DAGVTQSPTHLIKTRGQQVTLRCSPISGHKSVSWYQQVLGQGPQFIFQYYEKEERGRGNFPDRFSARQFPNYSSELNVNALLLGDSALYLCASSLDGGGDQPQHFGDGTRLSIL.

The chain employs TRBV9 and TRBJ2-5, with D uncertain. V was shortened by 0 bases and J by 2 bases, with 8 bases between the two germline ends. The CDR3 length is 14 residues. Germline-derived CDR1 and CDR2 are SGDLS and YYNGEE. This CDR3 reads CASSVGWRQETQYF. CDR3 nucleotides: TGTGCCAGCAGCGTAGGGTGGCGGCAAGAGACCCAGTACTTC. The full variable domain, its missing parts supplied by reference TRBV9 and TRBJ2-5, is DSGVTQTPKHLITATGQRVTLRCSPRSGDLSVYWYQQSLDQGLQFLIQYYNGEERAKGNILERFSAQQFPDLHSELNLSSLELGDSALYFCASSVGWRQETQYFGPGTRLLVL.

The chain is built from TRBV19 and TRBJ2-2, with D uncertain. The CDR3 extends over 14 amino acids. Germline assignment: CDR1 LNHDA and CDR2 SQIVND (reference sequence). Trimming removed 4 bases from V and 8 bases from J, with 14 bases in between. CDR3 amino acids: CASSKDRGWGELFF. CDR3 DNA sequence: TGTGCCAGTAGTAAAGACCGAGGTTGGGGGGAGCTGTTTTTT.

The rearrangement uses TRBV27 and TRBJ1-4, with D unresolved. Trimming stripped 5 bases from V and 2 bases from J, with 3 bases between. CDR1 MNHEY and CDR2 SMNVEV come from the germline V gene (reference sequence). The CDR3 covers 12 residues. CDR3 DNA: TGTGCCAGCAGTCCGACTAATGAAAAACTGTTTTTT. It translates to CASSPTNEKLFF.

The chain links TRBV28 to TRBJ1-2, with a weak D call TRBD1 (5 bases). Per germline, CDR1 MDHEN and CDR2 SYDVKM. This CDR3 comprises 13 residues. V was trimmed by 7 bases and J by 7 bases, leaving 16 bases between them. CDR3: CASINPGLGGYTF. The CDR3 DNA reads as TGTGCCAGCATCAACCCAGGGTTAGGTGGCTACACCTTC.

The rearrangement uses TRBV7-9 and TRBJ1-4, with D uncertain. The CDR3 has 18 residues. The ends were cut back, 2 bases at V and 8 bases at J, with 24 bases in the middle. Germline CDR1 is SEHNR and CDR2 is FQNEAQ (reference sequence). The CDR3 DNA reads TGTGCCAGCAGCTTATTGCGGTCCACAACGGCAACCTCCGAAAAACTGTTTTTT. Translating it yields CASSLLRSTTATSEKLFF.